The present TCR beta chain was sequenced within a study of blood T cell repertoires in COVID-19. Whole-study context: Acute-phase and convalescent COVID-19 samples originated in the United States, Italy and Spain.

With V trimmed by 2 bases and J by 3 bases, 2 bases remained unmatched. The V gene's germline CDR1 is LNHNV and CDR2 YYDKDF (reference sequence). This CDR3 comprises 15 residues. Sequencing used immunoSEQ multiplex PCR; TCRdb keeps in-frame clones, though not all of them. Altogether some 140,000 clones are present, around 80% being singletons, with the ten largest covering around 13%. This clonotype was sampled from a man older than 75 with acute or convalescent COVID-19. This rearrangement joins TRBV15 to TRBJ2-5; 11 bases line up with TRBD2. Sequenced material: peripheral blood. The CDR3 is CATSRPSGGKETQYF. The CDR3 DNA follows: TGTGCCACCAGCAGACCTAGCGGGGGGAAAGAGACCCAGTACTTC. The whole variable domain, remainder taken from reference TRBV15 and TRBJ2-5, is DAMVIQNPRYQVTQFGKPVTLSCSQTLNHNVMYWYQQKSSQAPKLLFHYYDKDFNNEADTPDNFQSRRPNTSFCFLDIRSPGLGDTAMYLCATSRPSGGKETQYFGPGTRLLVL.